This T cell receptor (beta chain) emerged from a study of T cells in tumors after PD-1 blockade. Whole-study results and caveats: Peripheral recruitment is suggested, as some novel exhausted tumor clones were in pre-treatment blood.

The CDR3 totals 14 residues. Germline CDR1 SGHDT, CDR2 YYEEEE. The V gene end was trimmed by 1 base and the J gene end by 4 bases; junction bases not matched to a gene: 2. Data came from immunoSEQ multiplex PCR; TCRdb stores just in-frame clones and leaves some out. The sample has about 47,000 clones, about four fifths seen once. As regards this clone: The target antigen is unknown.

The receptor's source is a human donor with basal cell carcinoma. Sequencing was performed on PBMCs, taken before anti-PD-1 treatment. This chain connects TRBV5-6 to TRBJ1-5, with TRBD1 identical over 7 bases. CDR3 DNA sequence: TGTGCCAGCAGCTTGCAACAGGGGAATCAGCCCCAGCATTTT. This encodes CASSLQQGNQPQHF.